This entry is about one T cell receptor beta chain. Antigen specificity is unknown. The entry originates in a study of cytomegalovirus exposure and HLA in healthy donors. General study points: TCR beta chain V- and J-gene trimming was linked, in a later analysis, to a missense variant in DCLRE1C.

Primers: 60 Vbeta forward and 13 Jbeta reverse. Libraries were prepared by immunoSEQ multiplex PCR; TCRdb keeps only in-frame clonotypes and omits some of them. The sample records around 150,000 clones, roughly 84% being singletons. The sequence was collected from a man younger than 30 in good health and CMV-seropositive. The material sequenced was PBMCs.

The CDR3 sequence is CASSILISSPAEAFF. In nucleotides, the CDR3 is TGTGCCAGTAGTATATTGATAAGTTCACCGGCTGAAGCTTTCTTT. The chain recombines TRBV19 with TRBJ1-1, with unresolved D. Trimming removed 2 bases at V and 6 bases at J, with 16 bases between. CDR3 size: 15 residues. From germline, CDR1 is LNHDA and CDR2 SQIVND (reference sequence).